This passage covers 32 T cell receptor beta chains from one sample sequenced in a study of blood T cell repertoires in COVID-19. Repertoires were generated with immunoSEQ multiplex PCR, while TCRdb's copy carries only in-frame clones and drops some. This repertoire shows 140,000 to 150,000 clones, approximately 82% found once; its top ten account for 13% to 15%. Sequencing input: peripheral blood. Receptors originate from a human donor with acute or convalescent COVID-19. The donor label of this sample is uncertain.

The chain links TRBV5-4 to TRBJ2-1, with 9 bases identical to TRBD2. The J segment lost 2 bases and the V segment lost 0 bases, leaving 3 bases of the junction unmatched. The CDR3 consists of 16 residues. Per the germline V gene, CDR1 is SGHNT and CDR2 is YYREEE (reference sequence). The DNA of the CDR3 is TGTGCCAGCAGCTTGGGCGGGGGGGCCACCTACAATGAGCAGTTCTTC. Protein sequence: CASSLGGGATYNEQFF.

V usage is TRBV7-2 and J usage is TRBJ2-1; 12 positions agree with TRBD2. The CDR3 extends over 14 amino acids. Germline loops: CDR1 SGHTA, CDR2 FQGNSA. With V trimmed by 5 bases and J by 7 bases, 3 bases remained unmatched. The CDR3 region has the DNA TGTGCCAGCAGCCTCACTAGCGGGGGGAATGAGCAGTTCTTC. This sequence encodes CASSLTSGGNEQFF.

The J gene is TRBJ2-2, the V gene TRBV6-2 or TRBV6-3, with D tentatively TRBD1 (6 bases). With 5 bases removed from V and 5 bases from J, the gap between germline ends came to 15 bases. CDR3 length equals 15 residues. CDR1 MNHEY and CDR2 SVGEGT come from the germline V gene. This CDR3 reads CASSLNRALTGELFF. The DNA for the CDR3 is TGTGCCAGCAGTCTGAACAGGGCACTAACCGGGGAGCTGTTTTTT.

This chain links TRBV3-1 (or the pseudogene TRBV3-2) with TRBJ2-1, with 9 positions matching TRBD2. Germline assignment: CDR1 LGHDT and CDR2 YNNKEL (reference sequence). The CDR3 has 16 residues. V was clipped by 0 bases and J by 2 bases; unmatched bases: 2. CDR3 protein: CASSQDRGGAYNEQFF. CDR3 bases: TGTGCCAGCAGCCAAGATCGCGGGGGGGCCTACAATGAGCAGTTCTTC.

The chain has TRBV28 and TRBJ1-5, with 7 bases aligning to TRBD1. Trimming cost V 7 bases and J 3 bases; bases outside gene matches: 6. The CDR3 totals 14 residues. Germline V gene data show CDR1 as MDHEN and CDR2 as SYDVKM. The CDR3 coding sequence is TGTGCCAGCACCACAGGACAGGTCAATCAGCCCCAGCATTTT. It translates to CASTTGQVNQPQHF.

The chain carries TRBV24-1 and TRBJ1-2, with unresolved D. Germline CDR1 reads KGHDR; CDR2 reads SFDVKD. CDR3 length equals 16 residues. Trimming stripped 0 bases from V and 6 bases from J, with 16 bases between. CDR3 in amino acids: CATSDLPRPRIDGYTF. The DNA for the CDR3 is TGTGCCACCAGTGATTTGCCCCGCCCGCGGATAGATGGCTACACCTTC.

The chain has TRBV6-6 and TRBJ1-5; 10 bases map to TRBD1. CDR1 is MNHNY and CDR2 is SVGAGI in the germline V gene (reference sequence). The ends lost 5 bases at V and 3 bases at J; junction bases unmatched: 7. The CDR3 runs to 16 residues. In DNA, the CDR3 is TGTGCCAGCAGTGCCGGGACAGGGGTTTACAATCAGCCCCAGCATTTT. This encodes CASSAGTGVYNQPQHF.

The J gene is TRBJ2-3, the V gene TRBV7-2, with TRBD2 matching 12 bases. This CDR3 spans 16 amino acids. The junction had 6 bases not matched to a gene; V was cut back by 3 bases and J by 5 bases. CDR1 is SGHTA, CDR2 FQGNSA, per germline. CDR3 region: CASSFSSGGAGDTQYF. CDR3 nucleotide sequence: TGTGCCAGCAGCTTCTCTAGCGGGGGGGCTGGAGATACGCAGTATTTT.

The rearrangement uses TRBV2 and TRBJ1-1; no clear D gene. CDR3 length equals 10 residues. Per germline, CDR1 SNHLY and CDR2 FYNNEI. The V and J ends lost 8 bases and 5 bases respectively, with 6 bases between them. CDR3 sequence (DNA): TGTGCCAGCTCCAAAACTGAAGCTTTCTTT. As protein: CASSKTEAFF.

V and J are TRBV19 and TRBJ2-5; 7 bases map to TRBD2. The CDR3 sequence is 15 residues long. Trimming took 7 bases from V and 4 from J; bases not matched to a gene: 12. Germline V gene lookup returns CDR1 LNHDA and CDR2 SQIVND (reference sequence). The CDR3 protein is CASTDRGGGGETQYF. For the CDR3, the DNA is TGTGCCAGTACCGATAGGGGCGGGGGAGGAGAGACCCAGTACTTC.

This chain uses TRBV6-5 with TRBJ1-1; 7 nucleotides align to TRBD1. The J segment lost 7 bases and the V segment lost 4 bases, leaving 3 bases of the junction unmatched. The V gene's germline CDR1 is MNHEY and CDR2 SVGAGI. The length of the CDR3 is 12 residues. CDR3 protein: CASSWGQIEAFF. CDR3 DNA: TGTGCCAGCAGTTGGGGACAGATTGAAGCTTTCTTT.

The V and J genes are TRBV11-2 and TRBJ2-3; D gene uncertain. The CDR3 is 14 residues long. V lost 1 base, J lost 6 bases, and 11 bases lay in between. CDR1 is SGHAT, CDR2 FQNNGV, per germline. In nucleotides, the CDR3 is TGTGCCAGCAGCTTAGTCCAACGAGGTGATACGCAGTATTTT. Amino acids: CASSLVQRGDTQYF.

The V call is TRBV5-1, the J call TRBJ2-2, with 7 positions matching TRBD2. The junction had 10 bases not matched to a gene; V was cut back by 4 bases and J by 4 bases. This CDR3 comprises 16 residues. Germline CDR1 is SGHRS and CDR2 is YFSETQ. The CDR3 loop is CASSPQGGGFTGELFF. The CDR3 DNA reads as TGCGCCAGCAGCCCTCAGGGCGGGGGATTCACCGGGGAGCTGTTTTTT.

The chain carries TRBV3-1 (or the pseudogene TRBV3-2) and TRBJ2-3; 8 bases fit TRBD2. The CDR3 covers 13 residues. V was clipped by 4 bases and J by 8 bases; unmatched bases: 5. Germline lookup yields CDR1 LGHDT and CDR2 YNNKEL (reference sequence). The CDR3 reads CASSPAGALTQYF. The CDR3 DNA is TGTGCCAGCAGCCCAGCGGGGGCCCTTACGCAGTATTTT.

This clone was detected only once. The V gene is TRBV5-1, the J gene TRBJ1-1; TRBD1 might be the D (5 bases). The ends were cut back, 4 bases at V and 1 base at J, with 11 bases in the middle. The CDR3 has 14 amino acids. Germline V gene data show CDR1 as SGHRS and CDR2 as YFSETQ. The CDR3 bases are TGCGCCAGCAGCGGGGGGACTCAGAACACTGAAGCTTTCTTT. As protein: CASSGGTQNTEAFF.

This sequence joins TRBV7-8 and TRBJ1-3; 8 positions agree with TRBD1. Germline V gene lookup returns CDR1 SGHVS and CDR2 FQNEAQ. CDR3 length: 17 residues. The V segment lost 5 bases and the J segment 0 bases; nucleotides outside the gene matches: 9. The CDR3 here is CASSAGTGPLSGNTIYF. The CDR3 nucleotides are TGTGCCAGCAGCGCCGGGACAGGTCCCCTCTCTGGAAACACCATATATTTT.

The CDR3 DNA is TGTGCCAGCACGGGGCCCCTGACAGGGCGCGGCTACACCTTC. Its translation: CASTGPLTGRGYTF. This chain connects TRBV2 to TRBJ1-2, with 7 bases that match TRBD1. Germline V gives CDR1 SNHLY, CDR2 FYNNEI. The junction had 13 bases not matched to a gene; V was cut back by 7 bases and J by 8 bases. This CDR3 is built from 14 residues.

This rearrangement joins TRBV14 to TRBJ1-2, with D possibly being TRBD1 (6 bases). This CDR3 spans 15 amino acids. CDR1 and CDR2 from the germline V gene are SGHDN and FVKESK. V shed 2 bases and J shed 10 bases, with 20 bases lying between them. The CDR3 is CASSQLSGETGSYTF. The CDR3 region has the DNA TGTGCCAGCAGCCAATTATCAGGGGAGACAGGCTCCTACACCTTC. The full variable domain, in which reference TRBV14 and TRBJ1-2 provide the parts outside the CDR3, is EAGVTQFPSHSVIEKGQTVTLRCDPISGHDNLYWYRRVMGKEIKFLLHFVKESKQDESGMPNNRFLAERTGGTYSTLKVQPAELEDSGVYFCASSQLSGETGSYTFGSGTRLTVV.

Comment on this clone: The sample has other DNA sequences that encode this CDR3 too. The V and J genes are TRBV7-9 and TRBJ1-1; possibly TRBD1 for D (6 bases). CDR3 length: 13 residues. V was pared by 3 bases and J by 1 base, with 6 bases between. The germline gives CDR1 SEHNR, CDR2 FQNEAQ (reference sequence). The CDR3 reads CASSLTGNTEAFF. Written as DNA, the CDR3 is TGTGCCAGCAGCTTGACAGGGAACACTGAAGCTTTCTTT.

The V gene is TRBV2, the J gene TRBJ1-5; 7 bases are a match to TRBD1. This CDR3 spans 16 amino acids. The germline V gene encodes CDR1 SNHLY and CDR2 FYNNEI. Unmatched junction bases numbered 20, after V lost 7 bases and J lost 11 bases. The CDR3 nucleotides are TGTGCCAGCACCCCCGCCGGGACAGAAGCCTCCAGGACCCAGCATTTT. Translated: CASTPAGTEASRTQHF.

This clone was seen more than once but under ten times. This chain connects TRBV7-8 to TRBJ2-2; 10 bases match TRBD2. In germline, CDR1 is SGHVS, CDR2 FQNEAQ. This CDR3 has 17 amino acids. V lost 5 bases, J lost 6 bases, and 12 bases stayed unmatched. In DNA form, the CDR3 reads TGTGCCAGCAGCATATTCCGGAAGGGACTAGCGTCCGGGGAGCTGTTTTTT. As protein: CASSIFRKGLASGELFF.

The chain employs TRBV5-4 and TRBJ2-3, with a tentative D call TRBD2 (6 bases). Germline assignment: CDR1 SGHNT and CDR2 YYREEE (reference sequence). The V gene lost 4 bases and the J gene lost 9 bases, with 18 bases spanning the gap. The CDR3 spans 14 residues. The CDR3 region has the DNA TGTGCCAGCAGCGAAAGCGAGGGAGGATTGACGCAGTATTTT. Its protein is CASSESEGGLTQYF.

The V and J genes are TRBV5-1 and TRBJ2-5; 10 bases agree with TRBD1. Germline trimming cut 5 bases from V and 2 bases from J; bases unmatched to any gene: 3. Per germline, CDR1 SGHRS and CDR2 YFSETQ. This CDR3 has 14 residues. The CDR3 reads CASSPGQGQETQYF. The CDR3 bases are TGCGCCAGCAGTCCGGGACAGGGGCAAGAGACCCAGTACTTC.

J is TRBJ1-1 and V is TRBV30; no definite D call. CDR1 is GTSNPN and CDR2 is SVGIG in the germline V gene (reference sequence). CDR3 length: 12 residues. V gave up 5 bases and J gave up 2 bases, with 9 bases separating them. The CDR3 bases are TGTGCCTGGGCGGGGTACAACACTGAAGCTTTCTTT. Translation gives CAWAGYNTEAFF. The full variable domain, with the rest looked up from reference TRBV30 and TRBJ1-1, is SQTIHQWPATLVQPVGSPLSLECTVEGTSNPNLYWYRQAAGRGLQLLFYSVGIGQISSEVPQNLSASRPQDRQFILSSKKLLLSDSGFYLCAWAGYNTEAFFGQGTRLTVV.

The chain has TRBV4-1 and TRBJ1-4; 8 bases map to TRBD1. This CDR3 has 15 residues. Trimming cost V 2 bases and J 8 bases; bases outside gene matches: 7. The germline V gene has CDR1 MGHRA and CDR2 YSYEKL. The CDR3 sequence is CASSQQDRVGEKLFF. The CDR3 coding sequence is TGCGCCAGCAGCCAACAGGACAGGGTAGGGGAAAAACTGTTTTTT.

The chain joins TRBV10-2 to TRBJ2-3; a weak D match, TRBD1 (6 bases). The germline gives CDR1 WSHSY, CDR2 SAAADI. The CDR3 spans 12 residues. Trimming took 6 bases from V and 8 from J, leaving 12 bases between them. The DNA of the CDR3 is TGCGCCAGCAGCCAGGGGAGCAGTACGCAGTATTTT. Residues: CASSQGSSTQYF.

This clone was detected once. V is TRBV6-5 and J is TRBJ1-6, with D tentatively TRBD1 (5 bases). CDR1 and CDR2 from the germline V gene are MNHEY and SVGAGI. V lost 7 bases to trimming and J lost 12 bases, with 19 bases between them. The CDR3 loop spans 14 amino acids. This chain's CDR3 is CASTREERMGPLHF. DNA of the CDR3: TGTGCCAGCACCAGGGAAGAACGGATGGGACCCCTCCACTTT.

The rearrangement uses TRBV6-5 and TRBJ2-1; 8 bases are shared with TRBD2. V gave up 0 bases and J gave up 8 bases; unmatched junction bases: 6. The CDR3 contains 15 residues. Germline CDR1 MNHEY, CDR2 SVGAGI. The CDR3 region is CASSYSGSGVDEQFF. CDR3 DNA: TGTGCCAGCAGTTACTCTGGTAGCGGGGTCGATGAGCAGTTCTTC.

CDR3 sequence reads: CASSTQGAGNTEAFF. For the CDR3, the DNA is TGTGCCAGCAGTACACAGGGCGCCGGGAACACTGAAGCTTTCTTT. V and J are TRBV2 and TRBJ1-1, with a weak D call TRBD1 (6 bases). V lost 5 bases and J 1 base, leaving 14 bases between the germline ends. The germline gives CDR1 SNHLY, CDR2 FYNNEI. The CDR3 is made up of 15 amino acids.

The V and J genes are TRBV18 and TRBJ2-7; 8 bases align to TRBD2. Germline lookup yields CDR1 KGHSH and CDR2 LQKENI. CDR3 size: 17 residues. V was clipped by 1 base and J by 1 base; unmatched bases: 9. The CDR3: CASSPQGSGVLSYEQYF. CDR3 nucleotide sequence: TGTGCCAGCTCACCACAAGGTAGCGGGGTTCTTTCCTACGAGCAGTACTTC.

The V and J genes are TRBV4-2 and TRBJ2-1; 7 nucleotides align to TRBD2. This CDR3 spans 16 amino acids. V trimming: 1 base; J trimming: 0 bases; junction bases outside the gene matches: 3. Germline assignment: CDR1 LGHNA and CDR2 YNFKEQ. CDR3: CASSQGGGSSYNEQFF. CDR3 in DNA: TGTGCCAGCAGCCAAGGGGGGGGTAGCTCCTACAATGAGCAGTTCTTC.

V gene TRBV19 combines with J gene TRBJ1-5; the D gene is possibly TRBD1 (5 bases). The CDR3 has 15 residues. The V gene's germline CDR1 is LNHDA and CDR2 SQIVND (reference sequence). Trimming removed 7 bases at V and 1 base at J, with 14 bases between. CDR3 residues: CASKGGGASNQPQHF. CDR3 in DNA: TGTGCCAGTAAGGGCGGCGGGGCCAGCAATCAGCCCCAGCATTTT.